Listed below are T cell receptor beta chains from one sample, sequenced in a study of identical twins. TCRdb re-derived calls from the 5' RACE reads in MiXCR, one entry per CDR3 protein. The sample contains around 680,000 distinct CDR3 sequences, approximately 9% of which appear only once. The sample was also reused in another study, on yellow fever vaccine responses in identical twins.

The sample comprised PBMCs. The origin of the receptors is a young woman in good health. Both conserved end residues are part of each CDR3. The D gene is left open where the match is weak. Some rows have no size entry. The others give once, few or many, or a class for an expanded clone.

>TRBD1|TRBJ2-2|17|TRBV20-1|-
TGCAGTGCTAGAGGTTCCGGGACAGGGGGTATCACCGGGGAGCTGTTTTTT
CSARGSGTGGITGELFF
>-|TRBJ2-5|14|TRBV7-9|few
TGTGCCAGCAGCTTAGTCCCCAAAGCGGAGACCCAGTACTTC
CASSLVPKAETQYF
>-|TRBJ2-3|15|TRBV2|few
TGTGCCAGCAGAAGGGACACCTCCCGGGGAGATACGCAGTATTTT
CASRRDTSRGDTQYF
>TRBD2|TRBJ2-7|15|TRBV7-9|few
TGTGCCAGCAGCTACGCCGGGGGGGTGCCCTACGAGCAGTACTTC
CASSYAGGVPYEQYF
>TRBD2|TRBJ2-3|18|TRBV5-1|few
TGCGCCAGCAGCCCCCAGTCGGCTTCGCGGGAGGGGGCAGATACGCAGTATTTT
CASSPQSASREGADTQYF
>TRBD1|TRBJ1-1|12|TRBV20-1|few
TGCAGTGCTTCACAGGGGGCCAGTGAAGCTTTCTTT
CSASQGASEAFF
>TRBD2|TRBJ2-1|17|TRBV6-2/TRBV6-3|many
TGTGCCAGCAGTTACCCCCGAACTAGCGGGGGGATCAATGAGCAGTTCTTC
CASSYPRTSGGINEQFF
>-|TRBJ1-4|12|TRBV7-9|-
TGTGCCAGCAGCTTTCTAGGCGAAAAACTGTTTTTT
CASSFLGEKLFF
>TRBD1|TRBJ2-7|16|TRBV7-9|few
TGTGCCAGCAGCCCTTACCCGGGACAGGAAGACTACGAGCAGTACTTC
CASSPYPGQEDYEQYF
>TRBD2|TRBJ2-1|13|TRBV29-1|-
TGCAGCGTAGGAGCGGGGGTTTACAATGAGCAGTTCTTC
CSVGAGVYNEQFF
>-|TRBJ2-1|16|TRBV24-1|-
TGTGCCACCAGTGATCCCGGACTAAACAACAATGAGTCGCAGTTCTTC
CATSDPGLNNNESQFF
>TRBD1|TRBJ2-7|14|TRBV7-9|many
TGTGCCAGCAGAGCCGGGACAGGGTTTCACGAGCAGTACTTC
CASRAGTGFHEQYF